This note documents a single T cell receptor (beta chain) sequence. Its antigen is not identified. The identical CDR3 is also encoded by other nucleotide sequences in the sample. Amplification used 60 Vbeta primers and 13 Jbeta primers. Sequenced by immunoSEQ multiplex PCR; TCRdb stores in-frame clones only, minus some. The data hold around 130,000 clones, with around 81% observed a single time. CDR1 is MNHEY, CDR2 SVGAGI, per germline. This CDR3 has 13 amino acids. Trimming removed 0 bases at V and 4 bases at J, with 4 bases between. The sample is drawn from a study of cytomegalovirus exposure and HLA in healthy donors. The study's findings and limits: As a later analysis revealed, the rate of TCR association differed by HLA locus, with DRB1 most and HLA-C fewest. TCR beta sequences reportedly predicted most subjects' HLA-A and HLA-B alleles accurately. Reports described diagnosis of cytomegalovirus status by the classifier as highly specific and sensitive. Among TCR beta chains, those listed as cytomegalovirus-associated numbered around 160.

Sequenced material: PBMCs. The rearrangement joins TRBV6-5 to TRBJ1-5; D remains unclear. The clonotype comes from a man between 18 and 35 years old in good health and CMV-seronegative. CDR3: CASSYSSNQPQHF. CDR3 in DNA: TGTGCCAGCAGTTACTCCAGTAATCAGCCCCAGCATTTT.